A selection of T cell receptor beta chains follows, all from one sample in a study of CD8 T cells in Susac syndrome. TCRdb ran MiXCR on the immunoSEQ multiplex PCR reads and lists one entry per CDR3 protein. The repertoire includes approximately 190,000 distinct CDR3 sequences, 90% to 97% of them detected once, and approximately 0.089% sits in the top ten. The material sequenced was CD4+ T cells from PBMCs. The receptor set was obtained from a human donor with Susac syndrome. Each CDR3 is given with its conserved first and last residue. D genes are given only for firm matches. The size of a clone is reported for some rows only, either as once, few or many, or as a class for expanded clones.

DNA: TGTGCCTGGGAACGGACCCCCTACGAGCAGTACTTC
CDR3: CAWERTPYEQYF
V: TRBV30
D: -
size: -
J: TRBJ2-7

DNA: TGCAGTGTGTGGGCTAGCGGGGGGTACACAGATACGCAGTATTTT
CDR3: CSVWASGGYTDTQYF
V: TRBV20-1
D: TRBD2
size: -
J: TRBJ2-3

DNA: TGTGCCATCAGTGAGCGGGGGTCAACTAATGAAAAACTGTTTTTT
CDR3: CAISERGSTNEKLFF
V: TRBV10-3
D: -
size: -
J: TRBJ1-4

DNA: TGCAGTGCCACGGGACTAGGGGGCACCGGGGAGCTGTTTTTT
CDR3: CSATGLGGTGELFF
V: TRBV20-1
D: TRBD2
size: -
J: TRBJ2-2

DNA: TGTGCCAGCAGCCAGAGGGGGCCGGGTTCAGATACGCAGTATTTT
CDR3: CASSQRGPGSDTQYF
V: TRBV11-3
D: TRBD1
size: -
J: TRBJ2-3

DNA: TGTGCCAGCAGCCGAGGGTTTGCTGAAAAACTGTTTTTT
CDR3: CASSRGFAEKLFF
V: TRBV14
D: -
size: -
J: TRBJ1-4

DNA: TGTGCCAGCAGTGGACCGGGACAAGCCTCTGGAAACACCATATATTTT
CDR3: CASSGPGQASGNTIYF
V: TRBV12-3/TRBV12-4
D: -
size: -
J: TRBJ1-3

DNA: TGTGCCAGCAGCTTATCCGGTAGGGATGGGGGCAATCAGCCCCAGCATTTT
CDR3: CASSLSGRDGGNQPQHF
V: TRBV7-3
D: -
size: once
J: TRBJ1-5

DNA: TGTGCCAGCAGTTTAGCGCTCCTCCGCGGGGATACAGATACGCAGTATTTT
CDR3: CASSLALLRGDTDTQYF
V: TRBV12-3/TRBV12-4
D: -
size: -
J: TRBJ2-3

DNA: TGTGCCAGCAGCTCGATGGGACAAGGGCTCAACACCGGGGAGCTGTTTTTT
CDR3: CASSSMGQGLNTGELFF
V: TRBV5-4
D: -
size: -
J: TRBJ2-2

DNA: TGTGCCAGCAGCCAGGACCCATTGAACACTGAAGCTTTCTTT
CDR3: CASSQDPLNTEAFF
V: TRBV3-1
D: -
size: -
J: TRBJ1-1

DNA: TGTGCCAGCCGCGGGACCCTGACCTACGAGCAGTACTTC
CDR3: CASRGTLTYEQYF
V: TRBV18
D: -
size: -
J: TRBJ2-7

DNA: TGTGCCAGCAGCCCGACTTACAGCACAGATACGCAGTATTTT
CDR3: CASSPTYSTDTQYF
V: TRBV6-5
D: -
size: -
J: TRBJ2-3

DNA: TGTGCCAGCAGTTACTCGTGGGCTACCTACGAGCAGTACTTC
CDR3: CASSYSWATYEQYF
V: TRBV6-5
D: -
size: -
J: TRBJ2-7

DNA: TGTGCCAGTGGGACTAGCGGGGGGGAGAGGCTCTACGAGCAGTACTTC
CDR3: CASGTSGGERLYEQYF
V: TRBV19
D: TRBD2
size: -
J: TRBJ2-7

DNA: TGCAGCGGTGACAGCCCAACTAATGAAAAACTGTTTTTT
CDR3: CSGDSPTNEKLFF
V: TRBV29-1
D: -
size: -
J: TRBJ1-4

DNA: TGTGCCAGCAGCTTGAAGGGACAAGAGACCCAGTACTTC
CDR3: CASSLKGQETQYF
V: TRBV5-4
D: -
size: few
J: TRBJ2-5

DNA: TGTGCCAGCTCCCCAACAGGGATTGGCAATGAGCAGTTCTTC
CDR3: CASSPTGIGNEQFF
V: TRBV18
D: -
size: -
J: TRBJ2-1

DNA: TGTGCCAGCAGCCAAGCGGGGGGGCCTCCAGAGGATGAGCAGTTCTTC
CDR3: CASSQAGGPPEDEQFF
V: TRBV3-1
D: TRBD2
size: -
J: TRBJ2-1

DNA: TGTGCCTGGAGTGTACTCGTTGGGACAGGGGGCACAGATACGCAGTATTTT
CDR3: CAWSVLVGTGGTDTQYF
V: TRBV30
D: TRBD1
size: -
J: TRBJ2-3

DNA: TGTGCCAGCAGCTTCCCAGGGACAGGAAGGGGCTACACCTTC
CDR3: CASSFPGTGRGYTF
V: TRBV5-4
D: TRBD1
size: -
J: TRBJ1-2

DNA: TGTGCCAGCAGCGTAGCAGGAGGACCTAATGAAAAACTGTTTTTT
CDR3: CASSVAGGPNEKLFF
V: TRBV9
D: -
size: -
J: TRBJ1-4

DNA: TGTGCCAGCAGTTTATATCCCGCAGGGGCCGAGCAGTACTTC
CDR3: CASSLYPAGAEQYF
V: TRBV27
D: -
size: -
J: TRBJ2-7

DNA: TGTGCCAGTAGTATCACAGAGCAAGAGACCCAGTACTTC
CDR3: CASSITEQETQYF
V: TRBV19
D: -
size: -
J: TRBJ2-5

DNA: TGTGCCAGCAGCGGCCGACAGGGTGTTGCGGATGGCTACACCTTC
CDR3: CASSGRQGVADGYTF
V: TRBV9
D: TRBD1
size: once
J: TRBJ1-2

DNA: TGTGCCTGGAGTGGAAGACAGGAACTGTTTTTT
CDR3: CAWSGRQELFF
V: TRBV30
D: -
size: -
J: TRBJ1-4

DNA: TGTGCCAGCAGCACCCGACCAGGGGATAATTCACCCCTCCACTTT
CDR3: CASSTRPGDNSPLHF
V: TRBV9
D: -
size: -
J: TRBJ1-6

DNA: TGTGCCAGCAGCCAAGTACACGGGGGGCGGAACACCGGGGAGCTGTTTTTT
CDR3: CASSQVHGGRNTGELFF
V: TRBV4-2
D: -
size: -
J: TRBJ2-2

DNA: TGTGCCAGCAGCCCCCGGAGGGACGGCGAGCAGTACTTC
CDR3: CASSPRRDGEQYF
V: TRBV11-1
D: -
size: -
J: TRBJ2-7

DNA: TGTGCCTGGAGGGTTAGCCTGTCTGGAAACACCATATATTTT
CDR3: CAWRVSLSGNTIYF
V: TRBV30
D: -
size: -
J: TRBJ1-3

DNA: TGCGCCAGCCGCCTCACCACGGGCTCTGGGGCCAACGTCCTGACTTTC
CDR3: CASRLTTGSGANVLTF
V: TRBV5-1
D: -
size: -
J: TRBJ2-6

DNA: TGTGCCTGGAGTGGTCCCAGGAACACTGAAGCTTTCTTT
CDR3: CAWSGPRNTEAFF
V: TRBV30
D: -
size: -
J: TRBJ1-1

DNA: TGTGCCTGGGGGGAACAGGACGGCAATGAGCAGTTCTTC
CDR3: CAWGEQDGNEQFF
V: TRBV30
D: -
size: -
J: TRBJ2-1

DNA: TGTGCCAGCAGTTTAGACCCGGGACGGAATTCACCCCTCCACTTT
CDR3: CASSLDPGRNSPLHF
V: TRBV12-3/TRBV12-4
D: -
size: -
J: TRBJ1-6

DNA: TGTGCCAGCAGCCACCGGACTAGCGGGGGGCCACGAACGAACACCGGGGAGCTGTTTTTT
CDR3: CASSHRTSGGPRTNTGELFF
V: TRBV14
D: TRBD2
size: -
J: TRBJ2-2

DNA: TGTGCCAGCAGTCCAAATCCGACAGGGCAGGGTGGCTACACCTTC
CDR3: CASSPNPTGQGGYTF
V: TRBV27
D: TRBD1
size: -
J: TRBJ1-2

DNA: TGTGCCAGCAGCCCACAGACAGGGCCAACAGAGACCCAGTACTTC
CDR3: CASSPQTGPTETQYF
V: TRBV7-8
D: TRBD1
size: once
J: TRBJ2-5

DNA: TGCAGTGCTAGAGGGGGGAGTAGCAATCAGCCCCAGCATTTT
CDR3: CSARGGSSNQPQHF
V: TRBV20-1
D: -
size: -
J: TRBJ1-5

DNA: TGTGCCAGCAGGGGAGGACTAGCGGGGGAAAGGCAGTACTTC
CDR3: CASRGGLAGERQYF
V: TRBV6-5
D: TRBD2
size: -
J: TRBJ2-7

DNA: TGTGCCTGGAGTCCCATAACGATTGGTGGCTACACCTTC
CDR3: CAWSPITIGGYTF
V: TRBV30
D: -
size: -
J: TRBJ1-2

DNA: TGCAGTGCCCCGGACAGGGGAGCTTTCTTT
CDR3: CSAPDRGAFF
V: TRBV20-1
D: TRBD1
size: -
J: TRBJ1-1

DNA: TGTGCCAGCAGCTTGGACCGTACACAAGGGACAGGGGTTTTTGAAAAACTGTTTTTT
CDR3: CASSLDRTQGTGVFEKLFF
V: TRBV5-4
D: TRBD1
size: -
J: TRBJ1-4

DNA: TGTGCCAGCAGTTTTCGGACGTCTGGAGAGCAGTACTTC
CDR3: CASSFRTSGEQYF
V: TRBV27
D: -
size: -
J: TRBJ2-7

DNA: TGTGCCAGCAGTTGGGGGGGGCCGGGAGAGCAGTTCTTC
CDR3: CASSWGGPGEQFF
V: TRBV6-2/TRBV6-3
D: -
size: -
J: TRBJ2-1

DNA: TGCAGTGCTTATGGCGCGAGCTCTGGAAACACCATATATTTT
CDR3: CSAYGASSGNTIYF
V: TRBV20-1
D: -
size: once
J: TRBJ1-3

DNA: TGCGCCAGCACCCAGGGGCTCCTGAGCGGCCGGGAAAAACTGTTTTTT
CDR3: CASTQGLLSGREKLFF
V: TRBV4-3
D: -
size: -
J: TRBJ1-4

DNA: TGTGCCAGCAGTCGCGGGACAGGGGGCTACAATGAGCAGTTCTTC
CDR3: CASSRGTGGYNEQFF
V: TRBV6-2/TRBV6-3
D: TRBD1
size: -
J: TRBJ2-1

DNA: TGTGCCAGCAGATTAGCGGGGCCTGACTACGAGCAGTACTTC
CDR3: CASRLAGPDYEQYF
V: TRBV2
D: TRBD2
size: -
J: TRBJ2-7

DNA: TGTGCCTGGAGTGAGGTCCTCGGGCCCCAGCATTTT
CDR3: CAWSEVLGPQHF
V: TRBV30
D: -
size: once
J: TRBJ1-5

DNA: TGTGCCAGCAGCCCTCACAAGGGGACCCAGTACTTC
CDR3: CASSPHKGTQYF
V: TRBV7-2
D: -
size: -
J: TRBJ2-5

DNA: TGTGCCAGCAGCCAACTAGGGGGCTCTGGGGCCAACGTCCTGACTTTC
CDR3: CASSQLGGSGANVLTF
V: TRBV3-1
D: -
size: -
J: TRBJ2-6

DNA: TGTGCCAGCAGCTTAGGGGGCCAGTTGTACCAAGAGACCCAGTACTTC
CDR3: CASSLGGQLYQETQYF
V: TRBV7-9
D: -
size: -
J: TRBJ2-5

DNA: TGTGCCAGCAGCTCCTACTACGAGCAGTACTTC
CDR3: CASSSYYEQYF
V: TRBV27
D: -
size: few
J: TRBJ2-7

DNA: TGTGCCAGCACCCTATCAGGGGGTTCCTACGAGCAGTACTTC
CDR3: CASTLSGGSYEQYF
V: TRBV28
D: TRBD1
size: -
J: TRBJ2-7

DNA: TGTGCCAGCAGCTTACTTCCAAACATTCAGTACTTC
CDR3: CASSLLPNIQYF
V: TRBV11-2
D: -
size: -
J: TRBJ2-4

DNA: TGTGCCAGCAGGAGGGGGACTAGCGGGGGTCAAGAGACCCAGTACTTC
CDR3: CASRRGTSGGQETQYF
V: TRBV11-2
D: TRBD2
size: -
J: TRBJ2-5

DNA: TGTGCCAGCAGCCGTACCGAAAAACTGTTTTTT
CDR3: CASSRTEKLFF
V: TRBV12-3/TRBV12-4
D: -
size: -
J: TRBJ1-4

DNA: TGCAGTGCTAGGAGGGGAGGGGACACTGAAGCTTTCTTT
CDR3: CSARRGGDTEAFF
V: TRBV20-1
D: -
size: -
J: TRBJ1-1